Each of the 27 T cell receptor beta chains below was sequenced from the same sample in a study of cytomegalovirus exposure and HLA in healthy donors. Both 60 Vbeta primers and 13 Jbeta primers went into the PCR. Libraries were prepared by immunoSEQ multiplex PCR; TCRdb keeps only in-frame clonotypes and omits some of them. The sample lists 100,000 to 150,000 clones; about 80% were seen once. Sequenced input: PBMCs. The receptors come from a woman between 40 and 50 years old in good health and CMV-seronegative.

The chain uses TRBV7-2 and TRBJ2-5, with TRBD2 identical over 11 bases. The CDR3 has 16 amino acids. CDR1 is SGHTA and CDR2 is FQGNSA in the germline V gene. J lost 9 bases, V lost 5 bases, and 14 bases had no gene match. The DNA of the CDR3 is TGTGCCAGCAGCCAAGAGACTAGCGGGGCCTGGGGGGCCCAGTACTTC. Its translation: CASSQETSGAWGAQYF.

This clone is a singleton in its sample. This rearrangement joins TRBV6-1 to TRBJ2-3; 7 positions match TRBD1. Germline loops: CDR1 MNHNS, CDR2 SASEGT. The junction had 3 bases not matched to a gene; V was cut back by 1 base and J by 2 bases. This CDR3 is built from 15 residues. CDR3 loop: CASSEVQGITDTQYF. CDR3 nucleotide sequence: TGTGCCAGCAGTGAAGTACAGGGGATCACAGATACGCAGTATTTT.

The rearrangement joins TRBV5-6 to TRBJ2-7, with D perhaps TRBD1 (7 bases). This CDR3 contains 15 residues. With 4 bases removed from V and 7 bases from J, the gap between germline ends came to 21 bases. Germline V gives CDR1 SGHDT, CDR2 YYEEEE. DNA of the CDR3: TGTGCCAGCAGCCCCGGTCCAGGGGGGCATCGAGAGCAGTACTTC. Protein sequence: CASSPGPGGHREQYF.

The CDR3 loop reads CASIWGRKDGYTF. CDR3 nucleotides: TGTGCCAGCATTTGGGGGAGGAAGGATGGCTACACCTTC. The chain uses TRBV2 and TRBJ1-2; TRBD1 might be the D (5 bases). V lost 7 bases to trimming and J lost 6 bases, with 15 bases between them. Germline CDR1 SNHLY, CDR2 FYNNEI. CDR3 length: 13 residues.

The chain is built from TRBV30 and TRBJ2-1; 10 bases align to TRBD1. The CDR3 contains 17 residues. CDR1 GTSNPN and CDR2 SVGIG come from the germline V gene (reference sequence). J lost 3 bases, V lost 0 bases, and 8 bases had no gene match. The CDR3 sequence: CAWSVHTGTGDYNEQFF. The DNA of the CDR3 is TGTGCCTGGAGTGTACATACTGGGACAGGGGACTACAATGAGCAGTTCTTC.

The chain links TRBV2 to TRBJ2-2; 14 nucleotides line up with TRBD2. Germline trimming cut 10 bases from V and 5 bases from J; bases unmatched to any gene: 6. The CDR3 totals 15 residues. Germline V lookup: CDR1 SNHLY, CDR2 FYNNEI. The CDR3 reads CATRGLAGVTGELFF. CDR3 coding DNA: TGTGCCACCAGGGGACTAGCGGGAGTTACCGGGGAGCTGTTTTTT.

This clone was found a few times. The chain has TRBV6-6 and TRBJ2-7; 10 bases align to TRBD1. V was pared by 5 bases and J by 6 bases, with 1 base of the junction left unmatched. CDR1 MNHNY and CDR2 SVGAGI come from the germline V gene (reference sequence). This CDR3 has 12 amino acids. The CDR3 DNA reads TGTGCCAGCAGTAGGGACAGGGGCGAGCAGTACTTC. Translation: CASSRDRGEQYF.

This chain links TRBV10-3 with TRBJ2-7, with TRBD2 matching over 11 bases. This CDR3 region has 15 residues. Germline CDR1 ENHRY, CDR2 SYGVKD. The V gene end was trimmed by 2 bases and the J gene end by 9 bases; junction bases not matched to a gene: 9. The CDR3 here is CAISEGLAGGLGQYF. The CDR3 DNA reads TGTGCCATCAGTGAGGGTCTAGCGGGAGGTCTAGGGCAGTACTTC.

This clone was seen once. V usage is TRBV10-3 and J usage is TRBJ1-5, with a possible D match to TRBD1 (6 bases). The ends were cut back, 4 bases at V and 1 base at J, with 8 bases in the middle. The CDR3 has 14 amino acids. The germline CDR1 and CDR2 sequences are ENHRY and SYGVKD. In DNA, the CDR3 is TGTGCCATCAGTGGCAGGGGAAGCAATCAGCCCCAGCATTTT. Translating it yields CAISGRGSNQPQHF.

The chain links TRBV6-1 to TRBJ1-2; maybe TRBD1 (6 bases). Trimming took off 7 bases at V and 3 bases at J, with 15 bases between the two ends. The germline V gene has CDR1 MNHNS and CDR2 SASEGT. The CDR3 is made up of 14 amino acids. CDR3 nucleotide sequence: TGTGCCAGCACTCCGGGGGGGCAGGACTATGGCTACACCTTC. This translates into CASTPGGQDYGYTF.

The chain employs TRBV4-1 and TRBJ1-2, with 7 positions matching TRBD1. V lost 7 bases, J lost 1 base, and 3 bases stayed unmatched. The length of the CDR3 is 13 residues. From germline, CDR1 is MGHRA and CDR2 YSYEKL. This CDR3 reads CASKGTVNYGYTF. CDR3 DNA: TGCGCCAGCAAGGGGACAGTTAACTATGGCTACACCTTC.

V gene TRBV4-2 combines with J gene TRBJ2-2; D may be TRBD1 (6 bases). The CDR3 extends over 18 amino acids. The germline gives CDR1 LGHNA, CDR2 YNFKEQ. V was shortened by 0 bases and J by 6 bases, with 20 bases between the two germline ends. The CDR3 bases are TGTGCCAGCAGCCAAGAAAGTGCTGGGGGCGGAATTTCCGGGGAGCTGTTTTTT. Its protein product is CASSQESAGGGISGELFF.

V gene TRBV5-5 combines with J gene TRBJ2-7; 14 bases fit TRBD2. This CDR3 contains 16 residues. Per germline, CDR1 SGHKS and CDR2 YYEKEE (reference sequence). V dropped 1 base and J dropped 3; count of bases not matched to a gene: 3. Here the CDR3 reads CASSLRTSGGSYEQYF. CDR3 nucleotides: TGTGCCAGCAGCTTGCGGACTAGCGGGGGGAGCTACGAGCAGTACTTC.

This clone was detected only a few times. The V gene is TRBV7-8, the J gene TRBJ1-4; TRBD1 matches 7 bases. CDR3 size: 14 residues. V lost 6 bases and J lost 7; bases outside the gene matches: 8. CDR1 is SGHVS, CDR2 FQNEAQ, per germline. CDR3: CASRPDRASEKLFF. The CDR3 DNA reads TGTGCCAGCAGACCAGACAGGGCAAGTGAAAAACTGTTTTTT.

V usage is TRBV28 and J usage is TRBJ2-7, with D possibly matching TRBD2 (5 bases). The CDR3 extends over 11 amino acids. Trimming left V 10 bases short and J 5 bases short, with 12 bases between. Germline V gives CDR1 MDHEN, CDR2 SYDVKM. As DNA, the CDR3 is TGTGCCACTTCCGGGGTCCACGAGCAGTACTTC. Translated, it gives CATSGVHEQYF.

The gene calls are TRBV5-8 and TRBJ1-2; D is unresolved. The CDR3 consists of 15 residues. With 4 bases removed from V and 4 bases from J, the gap between germline ends came to 17 bases. CDR1 SGHTS and CDR2 YDEGEE come from the germline V gene. The CDR3 nucleotides read TGTGCCAGCAGCGTCCGTTCTCGGGTCCTCTATGGCTACACCTTC. It encodes CASSVRSRVLYGYTF. The complete variable domain, with remaining parts taken from reference TRBV5-8 and TRBJ1-2, reads EAGVTQSPTHLIKTRGQQATLRCSPISGHTSVYWYQQALGLGLQFLLWYDEGEERNRGNFPPRFSGRQFPNYSSELNVNALELEDSALYLCASSVRSRVLYGYTFGSGTRLTVV.

The genes are TRBV2 and TRBJ2-7; 8 bases are shared with TRBD2. V lost 4 bases, J lost 1 base, and 3 bases stayed unmatched. The CDR3 loop spans 14 amino acids. In germline, CDR1 is SNHLY, CDR2 FYNNEI. The CDR3 DNA reads TGTGCCAGCAGTGGAGTAGCGGGGTCCTACGAGCAGTACTTC. Translating it yields CASSGVAGSYEQYF.

V usage is TRBV7-9 and J usage is TRBJ2-7; D gene ambiguous. The germline gives CDR1 SEHNR, CDR2 FQNEAQ (reference sequence). V shed 5 bases and J shed 3 bases, with 11 bases lying between them. The CDR3 sequence is 13 residues long. CDR3 bases: TGTGCCAGCAGCCGAGGAGAAGGCTACGAGCAGTACTTC. Translated, it gives CASSRGEGYEQYF. Full variable domain (outside the CDR3, taken from reference TRBV7-9 and TRBJ2-7): DTGVSQNPRHKITKRGQNVTFRCDPISEHNRLYWYRQTLGQGPEFLTYFQNEAQLEKSRLLSDRFSAERPKGSFSTLEIQRTEQGDSAMYLCASSRGEGYEQYFGPGTRLTVT.

The chain is built from TRBV19 and TRBJ2-1, with TRBD1 matching over 7 bases. From germline, CDR1 is LNHDA and CDR2 SQIVND (reference sequence). The CDR3 is made up of 14 amino acids. V was pared by 7 bases and J by 2 bases, with 5 bases of the junction left unmatched. The CDR3 nucleotides read TGTGCCAGTAAAGGACAGGAAGCCTACAATGAGCAGTTCTTC. Translated: CASKGQEAYNEQFF.

J is TRBJ2-2 and V is TRBV4-1, with 10 bases matching TRBD1. J gave up 0 bases and V 1 base, and 5 bases lay outside the gene matches. The CDR3 has 18 amino acids. From germline, CDR1 is MGHRA and CDR2 YSYEKL. CDR3 DNA sequence: TGCGCCAGCAGCCAAGGTCGACAGGGGGCTACGAACACCGGGGAGCTGTTTTTT. Its translation is CASSQGRQGATNTGELFF.

In this sample, this clone turned up a few times. Other DNA sequences of this sample code for an identical CDR3. The chain joins TRBV7-9 to TRBJ1-1; D is uncertain. V was trimmed by 5 bases and J by 2 bases, leaving 9 bases between them. CDR3 length: 13 residues. Germline CDR1 and CDR2: SEHNR and FQNEAQ (reference sequence). Written as DNA, the CDR3 is TGTGCCAGCAGCCCCCCCGTAAACACTGAAGCTTTCTTT. Its protein product is CASSPPVNTEAFF.

V is TRBV18 and J is TRBJ2-7, with TRBD1 matching 8 bases. The germline V gene encodes CDR1 KGHSH and CDR2 LQKENI. V trimming: 0 bases; J trimming: 5 bases; junction bases outside the gene matches: 6. The CDR3 covers 15 residues. The CDR3 here is CASSPPHAGGHEQYF. The CDR3 nucleotides are TGTGCCAGCTCACCACCGCATGCAGGGGGCCACGAGCAGTACTTC.

The chain couples TRBV5-1 to TRBJ2-7; TRBD2 matches at 8 bases. The germline V gene encodes CDR1 SGHRS and CDR2 YFSETQ. Trimming took 3 bases from V and 2 from J; bases not matched to a gene: 1. This CDR3 comprises 13 residues. CDR3 bases: TGCGCCAGCAGCTCGGGACTAGCCTACGAGCAGTACTTC. This gives the protein CASSSGLAYEQYF.

The CDR3 DNA reads TGCGCCAGCAGCCCGTCTTCGGGGCGGGGTATATATGGCTACACCTTC. Translation: CASSPSSGRGIYGYTF. V and J are TRBV4-1 and TRBJ1-2, with TRBD1 as a possible D gene (5 bases). This CDR3 comprises 16 residues. Per germline, CDR1 MGHRA and CDR2 YSYEKL. The V and J ends lost 4 bases and 5 bases respectively, with 20 bases between them.

The gene calls are TRBV7-2 and TRBJ1-1, with a tentative D call TRBD1 (5 bases). Trimming removed 2 bases at V and 4 bases at J, with 5 bases between. Germline values: CDR1 SGHTA, CDR2 FQGNSA. This CDR3 has 12 residues. CDR3 amino acids: CASSLRGTEAFF. CDR3 DNA sequence: TGTGCCAGCAGCTTAAGGGGCACTGAAGCTTTCTTT.

The chain employs TRBV7-2 and TRBJ2-7; TRBD1 matches at 10 bases. There are 15 residues in the CDR3. Germline V gene data show CDR1 as SGHTA and CDR2 as FQGNSA. J gave up 3 bases and V 3 bases, and 5 bases lay outside the gene matches. CDR3 amino acids: CASSFRQGAGYEQYF. The CDR3 nucleotides read TGTGCCAGCAGCTTTAGACAGGGGGCCGGCTACGAGCAGTACTTC.

The chain combines TRBV7-2 with TRBJ2-7; 14 nucleotides line up with TRBD2. CDR1 is SGHTA and CDR2 is FQGNSA in the germline V gene. V lost 3 bases and J lost 0; bases outside the gene matches: 1. This CDR3 region has 16 residues. The CDR3 region has the DNA TGTGCCAGCAGCTTCGGACTAGCGGGGGGCTCCTACGAGCAGTACTTC. Encoded protein: CASSFGLAGGSYEQYF.